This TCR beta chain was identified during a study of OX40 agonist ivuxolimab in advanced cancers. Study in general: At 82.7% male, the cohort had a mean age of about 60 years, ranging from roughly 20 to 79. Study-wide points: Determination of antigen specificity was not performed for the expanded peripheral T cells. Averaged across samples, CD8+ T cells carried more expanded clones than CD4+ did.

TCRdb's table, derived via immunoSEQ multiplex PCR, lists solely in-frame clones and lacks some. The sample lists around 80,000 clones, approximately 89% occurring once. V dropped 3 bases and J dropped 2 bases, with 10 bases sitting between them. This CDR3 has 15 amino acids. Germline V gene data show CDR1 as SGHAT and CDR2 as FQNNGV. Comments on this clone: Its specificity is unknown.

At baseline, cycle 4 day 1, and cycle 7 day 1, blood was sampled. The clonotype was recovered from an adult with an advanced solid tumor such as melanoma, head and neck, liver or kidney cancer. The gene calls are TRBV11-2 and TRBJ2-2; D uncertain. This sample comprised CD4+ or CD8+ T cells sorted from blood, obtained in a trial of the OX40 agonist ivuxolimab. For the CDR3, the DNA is TGTGCCAGCAGCTTGACGGCAACTAACACCGGGGAGCTGTTTTTT. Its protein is CASSLTATNTGELFF. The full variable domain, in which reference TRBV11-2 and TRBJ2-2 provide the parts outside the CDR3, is EAGVAQSPRYKIIEKRQSVAFWCNPISGHATLYWYQQILGQGPKLLIQFQNNGVVDDSQLPKDRFSAERLKGVDSTLKIQPAKLEDSAVYLCASSLTATNTGELFFGEGSRLTVL.